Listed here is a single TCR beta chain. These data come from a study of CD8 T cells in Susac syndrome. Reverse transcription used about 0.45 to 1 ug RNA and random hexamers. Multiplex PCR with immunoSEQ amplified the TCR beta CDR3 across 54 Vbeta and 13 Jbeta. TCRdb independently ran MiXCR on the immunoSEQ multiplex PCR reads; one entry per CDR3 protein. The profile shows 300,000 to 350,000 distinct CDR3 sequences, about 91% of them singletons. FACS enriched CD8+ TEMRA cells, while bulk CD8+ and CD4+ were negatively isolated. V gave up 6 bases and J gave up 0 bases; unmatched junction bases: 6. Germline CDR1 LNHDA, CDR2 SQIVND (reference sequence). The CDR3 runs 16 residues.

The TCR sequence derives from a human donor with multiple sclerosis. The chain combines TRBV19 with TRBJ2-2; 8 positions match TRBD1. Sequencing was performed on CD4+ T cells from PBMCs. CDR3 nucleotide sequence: TGTGCCAGTAGACGACAGGGGCAAACGAACACCGGGGAGCTGTTTTTT. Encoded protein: CASRRQGQTNTGELFF.